The source of this T cell receptor beta chain is a study of cytomegalovirus exposure and HLA in healthy donors. Regarding this clone: What it recognizes is unknown.

Donors were drawn from the approximately 110-subject validation cohort, separate from the roughly 700-subject first cohort. Trimming took off 11 bases at V and 3 bases at J, with 17 bases between the two ends. Germline CDR1 MNHNY, CDR2 SVGAGI (reference sequence). The CDR3 contains 13 residues. Profiling relied on immunoSEQ multiplex PCR, and the TCRdb table lists in-frame clones only, not all of them. This sample has 55,000 to 80,000 clones; roughly 94% occur once, and the top ten carry around 1.5%. Study findings and constraints: Confirmation was obtained in vitro that a few CMV-associated chains are specific for CMV antigens. First-cohort TCR clusters tended to co-occur in the 130 or so validation repertoires, a later analysis found. The investigators catalogued 150 to 200 TCR beta chains as cytomegalovirus-associated.

The TCR was taken from a man younger than 35 in good health and CMV-seropositive. Sequenced: PBMCs. The V gene is TRBV6-6, the J gene TRBJ2-7; tentatively, D is TRBD2 (6 bases). The CDR3 region has the DNA TGTGCCCATAGCGCGGGGTTGAGCTACGAGCAGTACTTC. Translating it yields CAHSAGLSYEQYF.